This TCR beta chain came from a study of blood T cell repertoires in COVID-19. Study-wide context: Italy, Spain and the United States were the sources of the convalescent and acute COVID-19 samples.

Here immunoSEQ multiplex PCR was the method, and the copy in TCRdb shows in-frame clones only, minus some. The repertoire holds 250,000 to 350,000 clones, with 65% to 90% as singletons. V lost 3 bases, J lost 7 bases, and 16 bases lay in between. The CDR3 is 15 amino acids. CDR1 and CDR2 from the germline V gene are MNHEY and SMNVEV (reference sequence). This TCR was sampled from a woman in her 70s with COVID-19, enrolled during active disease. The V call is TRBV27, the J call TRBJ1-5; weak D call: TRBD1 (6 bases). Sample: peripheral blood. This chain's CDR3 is CASSFLGPGAQPQHF. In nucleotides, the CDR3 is TGTGCCAGCAGTTTTCTGGGGCCAGGGGCGCAGCCCCAGCATTTT.